This T cell receptor beta chain came from a study of beta chain features in type 1 diabetes. Study-wide results and limits: A PCR bias possibly favoring shorter templates would apply equally to patients and controls. TCRB CDR3s from Type 1 diabetes patients were moderately but significantly shorter in all four CD4+ subsets.

The CDR3 has 12 residues. V was shortened by 6 bases and J by 4 bases, with 9 bases between the two germline ends. Germline CDR1 LNHDA, CDR2 SQIVND (reference sequence). Sequencing targeted expressed TCRB transcripts, as all isolated RNA had been reverse transcribed. Libraries were prepared by immunoSEQ multiplex PCR; TCRdb keeps only in-frame clonotypes and omits some of them. The sample yields around 280,000 clones, over 14% seen once. Note on this clone: Its antigen is unidentified.

This sequence originates from a man aged 18-30 years with type 1 diabetes. Sequencing was performed on naive CD4+ T cells from blood. The rearrangement links TRBV19 to TRBJ1-1; no definite D call. The CDR3 DNA sequence: TGTGCCAGTAGCCCCGGGAGCACTGAAGCTTTCTTT. Translating it yields CASSPGSTEAFF. The variable domain in full, with the rest retrieved from reference TRBV19 and TRBJ1-1, is DGGITQSPKYLFRKEGQNVTLSCEQNLNHDAMYWYRQDPGQGLRLIYYSQIVNDFQKGDIAEGYSVSREKKESFPLTVTSAQKNPTAFYLCASSPGSTEAFFGQGTRLTVV.